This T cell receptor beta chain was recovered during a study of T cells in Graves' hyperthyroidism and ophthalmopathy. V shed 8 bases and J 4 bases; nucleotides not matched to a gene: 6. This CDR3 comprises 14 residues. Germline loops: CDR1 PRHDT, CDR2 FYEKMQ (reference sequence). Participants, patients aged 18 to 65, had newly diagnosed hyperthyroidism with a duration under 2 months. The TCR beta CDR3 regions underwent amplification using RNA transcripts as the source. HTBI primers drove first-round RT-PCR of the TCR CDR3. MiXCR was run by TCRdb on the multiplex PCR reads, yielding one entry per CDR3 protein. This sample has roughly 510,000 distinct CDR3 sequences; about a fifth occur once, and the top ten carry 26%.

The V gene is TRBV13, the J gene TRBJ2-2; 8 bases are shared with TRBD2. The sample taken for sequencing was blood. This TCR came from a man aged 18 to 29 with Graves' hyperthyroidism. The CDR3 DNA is TGTGCCAGCGAGCGGGGGCCGGGCACCGGGGAGCTGTTTTTT. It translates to CASERGPGTGELFF.